Sequencing of this T cell receptor (beta chain) was carried out in a study of blood T cell repertoires in COVID-19. Across the study: From T cells, B-cell-depleted T cells, or PBMCs came the material, which was cDNA or gDNA.

Which cohort a participant joined came from the clinical history participants gave. Profiled with immunoSEQ multiplex PCR; TCRdb holds only in-frame clones, not every one. The sample yields 300,000 or so clones, approximately 86% seen once. The CDR3 length is 16 residues. V was shortened by 5 bases and J by 4 bases, with 15 bases between the two germline ends. The germline gives CDR1 LGHDT, CDR2 YNNKEL (reference sequence). Sequenced input: PBMCs or T cells enriched from blood (not recorded which). This sequence joins TRBV3-1 (or the pseudogene TRBV3-2) and TRBJ1-6, with a tentative D call TRBD1 (5 bases). This TCR was recovered from a woman between 40 and 50 years old with acute COVID-19. CDR3 sequence: CASSTQGTRYNSPLHF. The CDR3 DNA sequence: TGTGCCAGCAGCACCCAGGGCACCAGATATAATTCACCCCTCCACTTT.